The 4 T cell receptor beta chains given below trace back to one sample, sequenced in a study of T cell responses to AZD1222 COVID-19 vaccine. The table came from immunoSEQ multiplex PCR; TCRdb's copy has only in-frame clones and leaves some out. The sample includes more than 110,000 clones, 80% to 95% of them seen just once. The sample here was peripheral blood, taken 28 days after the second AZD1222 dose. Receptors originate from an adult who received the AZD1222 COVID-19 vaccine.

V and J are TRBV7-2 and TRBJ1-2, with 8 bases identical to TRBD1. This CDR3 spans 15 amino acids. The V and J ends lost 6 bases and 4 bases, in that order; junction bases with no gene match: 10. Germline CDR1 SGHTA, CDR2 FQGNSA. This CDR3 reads CASSSGVQGGYGYTF. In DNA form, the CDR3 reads TGTGCCAGCAGTTCAGGCGTACAGGGGGGCTATGGCTACACCTTC.

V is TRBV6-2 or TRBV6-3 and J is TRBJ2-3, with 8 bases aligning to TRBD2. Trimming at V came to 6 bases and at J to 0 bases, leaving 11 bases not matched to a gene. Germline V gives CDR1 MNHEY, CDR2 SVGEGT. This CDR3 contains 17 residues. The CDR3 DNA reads TGTGCCAGCAGCTCCTTCGCAACTAGCGGAAGCACAGATACGCAGTATTTT. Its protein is CASSSFATSGSTDTQYF.

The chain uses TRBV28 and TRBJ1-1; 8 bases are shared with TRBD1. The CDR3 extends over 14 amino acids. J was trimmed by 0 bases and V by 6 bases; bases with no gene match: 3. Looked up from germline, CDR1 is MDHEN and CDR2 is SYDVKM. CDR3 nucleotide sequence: TGTGCCAGCAGACCGGGACAGGTGAACACTGAAGCTTTCTTT. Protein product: CASRPGQVNTEAFF.

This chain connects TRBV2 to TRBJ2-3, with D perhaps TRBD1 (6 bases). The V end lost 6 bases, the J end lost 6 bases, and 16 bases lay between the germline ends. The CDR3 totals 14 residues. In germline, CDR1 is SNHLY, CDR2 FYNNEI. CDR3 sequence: CASSMTGFLDTQYF. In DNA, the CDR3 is TGTGCCAGCAGCATGACAGGTTTTTTGGATACGCAGTATTTT.